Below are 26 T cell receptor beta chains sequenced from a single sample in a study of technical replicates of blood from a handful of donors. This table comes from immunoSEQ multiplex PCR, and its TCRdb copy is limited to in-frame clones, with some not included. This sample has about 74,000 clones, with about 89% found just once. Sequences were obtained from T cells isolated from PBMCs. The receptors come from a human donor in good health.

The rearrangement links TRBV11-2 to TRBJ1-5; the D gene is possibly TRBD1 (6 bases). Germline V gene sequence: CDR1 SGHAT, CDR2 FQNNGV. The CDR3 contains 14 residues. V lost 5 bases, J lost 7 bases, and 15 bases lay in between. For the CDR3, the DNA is TGTGCCAGCAGCATATCAGGGGAGAGACAGCCCCAGCATTTT. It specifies CASSISGERQPQHF.

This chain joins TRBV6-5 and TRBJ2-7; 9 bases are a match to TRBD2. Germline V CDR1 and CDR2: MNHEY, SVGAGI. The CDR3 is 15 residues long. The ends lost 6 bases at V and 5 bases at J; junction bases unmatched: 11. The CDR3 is CASSLAASGNHEQYF. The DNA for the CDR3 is TGTGCCAGCAGCCTCGCCGCTAGCGGGAACCACGAGCAGTACTTC.

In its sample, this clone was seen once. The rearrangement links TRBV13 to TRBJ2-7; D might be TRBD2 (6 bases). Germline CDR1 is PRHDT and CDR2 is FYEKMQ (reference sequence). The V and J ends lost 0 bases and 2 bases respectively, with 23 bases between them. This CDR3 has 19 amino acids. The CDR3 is CASSLGPQTKGGPPYEQYF. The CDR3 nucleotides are TGTGCCAGCAGCTTAGGACCCCAGACTAAAGGAGGGCCTCCCTACGAGCAGTACTTC.

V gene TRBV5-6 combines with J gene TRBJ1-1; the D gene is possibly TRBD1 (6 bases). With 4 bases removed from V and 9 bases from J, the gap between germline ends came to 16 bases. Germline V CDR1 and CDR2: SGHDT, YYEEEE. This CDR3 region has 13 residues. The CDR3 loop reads CASSTLQGSKAFF. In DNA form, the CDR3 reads TGTGCCAGCAGCACCCTACAGGGTTCTAAAGCTTTCTTT. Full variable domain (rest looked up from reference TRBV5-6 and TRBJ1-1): DAGVTQSPTHLIKTRGQQVTLRCSPKSGHDTVSWYQQALGQGPQFIFQYYEEEERQRGNFPDRFSGHQFPNYSSELNVNALLLGDSALYLCASSTLQGSKAFFGQGTRLTVV.

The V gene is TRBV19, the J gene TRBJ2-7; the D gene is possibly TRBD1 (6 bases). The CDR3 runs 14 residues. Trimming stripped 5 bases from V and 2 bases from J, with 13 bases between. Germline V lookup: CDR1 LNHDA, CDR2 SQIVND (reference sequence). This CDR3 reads CASSWQGRPYEQYF. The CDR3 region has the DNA TGTGCCAGTAGTTGGCAGGGGAGACCCTACGAGCAGTACTTC.

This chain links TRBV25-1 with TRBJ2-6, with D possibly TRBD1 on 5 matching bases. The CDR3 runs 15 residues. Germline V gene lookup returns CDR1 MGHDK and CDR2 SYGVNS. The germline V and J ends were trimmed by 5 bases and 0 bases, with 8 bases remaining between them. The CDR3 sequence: CASSQQGSGANVLTF. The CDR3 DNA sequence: TGTGCCAGCAGTCAGCAGGGCTCTGGGGCCAACGTCCTGACTTTC. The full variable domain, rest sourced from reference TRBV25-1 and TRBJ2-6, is EADIYQTPRYLVIGTGKKITLECSQTMGHDKMYWYQQDPGMELHLIHYSYGVNSTEKGDLSSESTVSRIRTEHFPLTLESARPSHTSQYLCASSQQGSGANVLTFGAGSRLTVL.

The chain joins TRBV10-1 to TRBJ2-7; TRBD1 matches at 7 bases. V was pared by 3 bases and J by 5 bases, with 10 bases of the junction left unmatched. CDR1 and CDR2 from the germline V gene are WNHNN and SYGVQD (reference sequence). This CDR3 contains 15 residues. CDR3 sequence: CASSDRQGELDEQYF. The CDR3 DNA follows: TGCGCCAGCAGTGATAGACAGGGCGAGTTGGACGAGCAGTACTTC.

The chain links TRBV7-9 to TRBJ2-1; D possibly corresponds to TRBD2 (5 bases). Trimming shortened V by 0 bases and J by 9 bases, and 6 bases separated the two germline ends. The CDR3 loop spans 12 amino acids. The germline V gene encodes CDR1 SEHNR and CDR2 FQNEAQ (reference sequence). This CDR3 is CASSLAGGEQFF. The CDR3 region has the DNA TGTGCCAGCAGCTTAGCCGGAGGTGAGCAGTTCTTC.

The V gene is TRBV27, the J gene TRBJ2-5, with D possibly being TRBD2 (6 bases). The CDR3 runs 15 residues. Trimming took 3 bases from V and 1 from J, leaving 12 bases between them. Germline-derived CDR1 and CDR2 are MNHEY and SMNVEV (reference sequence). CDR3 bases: TGTGCCAGCAGTTTCCAAAAGGAGGGCCAAGAGACCCAGTACTTC. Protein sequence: CASSFQKEGQETQYF.

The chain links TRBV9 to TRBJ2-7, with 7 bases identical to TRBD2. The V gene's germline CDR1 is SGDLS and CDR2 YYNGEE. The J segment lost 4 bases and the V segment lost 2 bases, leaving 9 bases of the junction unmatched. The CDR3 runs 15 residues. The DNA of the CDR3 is TGTGCCAGCAGCGTGGGGGGGGGAGGAGGGTACGAGCAGTACTTC. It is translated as CASSVGGGGGYEQYF.

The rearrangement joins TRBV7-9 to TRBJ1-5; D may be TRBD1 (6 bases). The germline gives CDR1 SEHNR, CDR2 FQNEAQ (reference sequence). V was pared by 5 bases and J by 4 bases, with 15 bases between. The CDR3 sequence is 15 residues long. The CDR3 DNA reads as TGTGCCAGCAGCCCGGACAGCGGAGTGAATCAGCCCCAGCATTTT. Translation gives CASSPDSGVNQPQHF.

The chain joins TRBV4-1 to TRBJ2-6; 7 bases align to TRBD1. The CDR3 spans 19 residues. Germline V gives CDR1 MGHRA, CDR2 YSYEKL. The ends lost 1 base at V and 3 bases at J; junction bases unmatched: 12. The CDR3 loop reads CASSQVRGRGTGGANVLTF. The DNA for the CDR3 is TGCGCCAGCAGCCAAGTACGGGGCAGGGGGACGGGTGGGGCCAACGTCCTGACTTTC.

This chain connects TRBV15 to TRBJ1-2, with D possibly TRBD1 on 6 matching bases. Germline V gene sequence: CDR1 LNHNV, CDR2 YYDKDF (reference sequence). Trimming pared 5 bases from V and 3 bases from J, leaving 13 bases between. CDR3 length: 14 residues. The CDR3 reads CATSPTGPYYGYTF. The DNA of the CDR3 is TGTGCCACCAGCCCGACAGGACCTTACTATGGCTACACCTTC. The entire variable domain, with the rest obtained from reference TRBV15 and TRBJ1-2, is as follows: DAMVIQNPRYQVTQFGKPVTLSCSQTLNHNVMYWYQQKSSQAPKLLFHYYDKDFNNEADTPDNFQSRRPNTSFCFLDIRSPGLGDTAMYLCATSPTGPYYGYTFGSGTRLTVV.

CDR3 coding DNA: TGTGCCAGCAGTTGGGACAGGGACTACGAGCAGTACTTC. Protein sequence: CASSWDRDYEQYF. The rearrangement joins TRBV27 to TRBJ2-7, with TRBD1 identical over 9 bases. The trim removed 4 bases at V and 3 bases at J, leaving 1 base unmatched. There are 13 residues in the CDR3. The germline gives CDR1 MNHEY, CDR2 SMNVEV (reference sequence).

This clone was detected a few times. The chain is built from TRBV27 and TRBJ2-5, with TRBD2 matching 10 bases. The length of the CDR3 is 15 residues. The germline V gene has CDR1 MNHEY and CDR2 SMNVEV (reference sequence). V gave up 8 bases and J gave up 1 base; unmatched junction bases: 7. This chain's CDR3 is CASGLGTSVQETQYF. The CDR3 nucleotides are TGTGCCAGCGGCTTAGGGACTAGCGTCCAAGAGACCCAGTACTTC.

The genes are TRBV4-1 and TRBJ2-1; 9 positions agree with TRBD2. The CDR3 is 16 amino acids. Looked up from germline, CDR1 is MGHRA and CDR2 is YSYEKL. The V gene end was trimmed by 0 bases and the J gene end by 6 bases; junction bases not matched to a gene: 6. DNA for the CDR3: TGCGCCAGCAGCCAAGATCTGGCTAGCGGGGCCAATGAGCAGTTCTTC. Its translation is CASSQDLASGANEQFF.

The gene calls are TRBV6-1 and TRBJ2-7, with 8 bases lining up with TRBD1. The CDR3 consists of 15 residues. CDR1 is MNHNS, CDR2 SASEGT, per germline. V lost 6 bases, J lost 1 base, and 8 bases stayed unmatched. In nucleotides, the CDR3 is TGTGCCAGCAGGGTATTCGGGACAGGATCCTACGAGCAGTACTTC. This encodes CASRVFGTGSYEQYF.

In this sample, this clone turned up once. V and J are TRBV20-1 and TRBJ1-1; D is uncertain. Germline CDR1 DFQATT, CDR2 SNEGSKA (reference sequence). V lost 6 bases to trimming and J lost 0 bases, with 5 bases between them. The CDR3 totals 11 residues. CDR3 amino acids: CSASLNTEAFF. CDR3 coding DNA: TGCAGTGCATCCTTGAACACTGAAGCTTTCTTT.

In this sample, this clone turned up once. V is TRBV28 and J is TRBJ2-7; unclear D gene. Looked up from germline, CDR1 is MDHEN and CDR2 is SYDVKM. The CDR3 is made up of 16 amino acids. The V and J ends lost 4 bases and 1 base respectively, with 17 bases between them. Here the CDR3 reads CASSYDVLSLSYEQYF. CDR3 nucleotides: TGTGCCAGCAGTTACGATGTGTTAAGCCTGTCCTACGAGCAGTACTTC.

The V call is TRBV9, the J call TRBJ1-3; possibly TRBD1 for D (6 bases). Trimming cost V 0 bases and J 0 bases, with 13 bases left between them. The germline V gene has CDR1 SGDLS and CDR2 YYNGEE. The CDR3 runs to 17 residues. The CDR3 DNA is TGTGCCAGCAGCGTAGGGAGTACAGGGAACTCTGGAAACACCATATATTTT. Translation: CASSVGSTGNSGNTIYF.

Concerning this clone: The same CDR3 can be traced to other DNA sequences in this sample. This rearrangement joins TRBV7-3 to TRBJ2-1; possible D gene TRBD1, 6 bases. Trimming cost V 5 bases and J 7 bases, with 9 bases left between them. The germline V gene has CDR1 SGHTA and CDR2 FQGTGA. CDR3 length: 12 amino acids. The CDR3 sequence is CASSLGTNEQFF. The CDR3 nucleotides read TGTGCCAGCAGCCTTGGGACAAATGAGCAGTTCTTC.

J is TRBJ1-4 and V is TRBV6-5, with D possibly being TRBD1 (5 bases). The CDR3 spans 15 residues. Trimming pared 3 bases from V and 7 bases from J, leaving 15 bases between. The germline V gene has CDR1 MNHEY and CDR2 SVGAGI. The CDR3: CASSYRGARGEKLFF. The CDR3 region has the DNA TGTGCCAGCAGTTATAGAGGGGCGCGGGGTGAAAAACTGTTTTTT.

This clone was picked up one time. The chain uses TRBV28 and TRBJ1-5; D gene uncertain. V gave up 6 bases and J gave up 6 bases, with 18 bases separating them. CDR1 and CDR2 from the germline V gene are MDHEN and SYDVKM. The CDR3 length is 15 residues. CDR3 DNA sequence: TGTGCCAGCAGCGCGGGCTCTTCGGTGAGTCAGCCCCAGCATTTT. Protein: CASSAGSSVSQPQHF.

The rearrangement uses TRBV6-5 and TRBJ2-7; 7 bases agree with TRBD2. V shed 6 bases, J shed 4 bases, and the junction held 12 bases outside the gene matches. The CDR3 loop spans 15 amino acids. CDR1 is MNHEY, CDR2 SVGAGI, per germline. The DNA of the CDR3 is TGTGCCAGCAGAAACAGCGGGACCCCATGGTACGAGCAGTACTTC. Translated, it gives CASRNSGTPWYEQYF.

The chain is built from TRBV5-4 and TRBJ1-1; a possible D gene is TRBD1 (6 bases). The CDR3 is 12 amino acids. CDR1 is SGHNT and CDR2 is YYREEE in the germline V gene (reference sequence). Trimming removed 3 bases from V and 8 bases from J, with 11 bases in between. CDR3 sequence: CASSSYDREAFF. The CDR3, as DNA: TGTGCCAGCAGCTCGTACGACAGGGAAGCTTTCTTT.

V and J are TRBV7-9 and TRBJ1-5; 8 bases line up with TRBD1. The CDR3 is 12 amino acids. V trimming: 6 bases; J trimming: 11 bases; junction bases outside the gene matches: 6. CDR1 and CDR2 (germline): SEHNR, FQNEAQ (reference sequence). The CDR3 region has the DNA TGTGCCAGCAGTAGGGAGGACAGGGCCCAGCATTTT. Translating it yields CASSREDRAQHF.